This T cell receptor (beta chain) was documented in a study of spatial heterogeneity in lung cancer. TCRdb recomputed calls from the 5' RACE reads with MiXCR, one row per CDR3 protein. Of 10,000 to 15,000 distinct CDR3 sequences in the sample, around 3.7% are singletons; the top ten hold 45%. This clonotype was picked up many times. Time point described: sample taken at primary tumor resection. The sequences come from PBMCs, collected at surgery. The clonotype comes from a male donor with early-stage non-small cell lung cancer.

The CDR3 nucleotides are TGTGCCAGCAGTTTATCCCAGCCCATACAGGGCTACGAGCAGTACTTC. Amino acids: CASSLSQPIQGYEQYF. The V gene is TRBV28, the J gene TRBJ2-7, with D maybe TRBD1 (6 bases). Germline V gene data show CDR1 as MDHEN and CDR2 as SYDVKM. CDR3 size: 16 residues. V was pared by 1 base and J by 3 bases, with 16 bases between.